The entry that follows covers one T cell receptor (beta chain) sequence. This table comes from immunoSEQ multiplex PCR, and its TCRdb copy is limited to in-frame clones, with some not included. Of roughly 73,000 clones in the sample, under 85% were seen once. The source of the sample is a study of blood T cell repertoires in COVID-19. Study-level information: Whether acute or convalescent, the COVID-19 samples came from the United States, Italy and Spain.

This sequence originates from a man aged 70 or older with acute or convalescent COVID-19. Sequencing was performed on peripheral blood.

CDR3 amino acids: CASSEPRLADNEQFF. As DNA, the CDR3 is TGTGCCAGCAGTGAACCGAGACTAGCGGACAATGAGCAGTTCTTC. The chain is built from TRBV25-1 and TRBJ2-1; 9 bases are a match to TRBD2. The germline CDR1 and CDR2 sequences are MGHDK and SYGVNS. The CDR3 has 15 amino acids. V gave up 2 bases and J gave up 5 bases; unmatched junction bases: 4.